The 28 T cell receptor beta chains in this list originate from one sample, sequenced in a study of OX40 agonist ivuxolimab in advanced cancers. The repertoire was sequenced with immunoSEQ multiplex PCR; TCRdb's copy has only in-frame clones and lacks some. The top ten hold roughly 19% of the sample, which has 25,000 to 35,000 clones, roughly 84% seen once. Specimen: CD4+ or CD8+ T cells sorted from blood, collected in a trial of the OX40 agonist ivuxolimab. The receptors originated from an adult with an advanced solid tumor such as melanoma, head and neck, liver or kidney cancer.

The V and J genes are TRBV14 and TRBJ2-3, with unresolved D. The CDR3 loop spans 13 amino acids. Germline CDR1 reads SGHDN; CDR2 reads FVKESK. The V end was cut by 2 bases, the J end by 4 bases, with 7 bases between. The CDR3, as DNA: TGTGCCAGCAGCCAATGGTTGGCAGATACGCAGTATTTT. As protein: CASSQWLADTQYF.

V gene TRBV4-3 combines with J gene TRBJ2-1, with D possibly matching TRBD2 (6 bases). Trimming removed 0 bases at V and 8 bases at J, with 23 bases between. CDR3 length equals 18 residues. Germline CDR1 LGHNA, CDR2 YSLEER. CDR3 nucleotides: TGCGCCAGCAGCCAAGATCTAACCGGGAGTCTGGAATGGGATGAGCAGTTCTTC. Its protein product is CASSQDLTGSLEWDEQFF.

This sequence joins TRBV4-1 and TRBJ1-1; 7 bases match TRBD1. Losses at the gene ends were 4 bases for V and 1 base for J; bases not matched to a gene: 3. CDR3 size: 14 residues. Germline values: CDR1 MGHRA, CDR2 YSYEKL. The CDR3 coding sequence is TGCGCCAGCAGCCCCCGGACAGGGAACACTGAAGCTTTCTTT. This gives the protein CASSPRTGNTEAFF.

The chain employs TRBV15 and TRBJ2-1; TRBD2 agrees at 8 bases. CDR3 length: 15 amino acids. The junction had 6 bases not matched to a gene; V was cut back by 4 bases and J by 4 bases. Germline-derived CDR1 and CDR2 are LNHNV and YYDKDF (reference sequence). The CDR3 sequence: CATSMSRGGYNEQFF. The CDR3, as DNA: TGTGCCACCAGCATGTCCCGGGGGGGATACAATGAGCAGTTCTTC.

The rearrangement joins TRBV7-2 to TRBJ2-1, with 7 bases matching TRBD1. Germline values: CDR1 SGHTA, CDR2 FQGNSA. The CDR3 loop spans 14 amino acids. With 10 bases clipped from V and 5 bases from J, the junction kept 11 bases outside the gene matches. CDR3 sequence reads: CATEPGQTNNEQFF. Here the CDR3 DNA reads TGTGCCACCGAACCGGGACAGACTAACAATGAGCAGTTCTTC. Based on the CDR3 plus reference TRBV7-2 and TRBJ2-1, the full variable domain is GAGVSQSPSNKVTEKGKDVELRCDPISGHTALYWYRQSLGQGLEFLIYFQGNSAPDKSGLPSDRFSAERTGGSVSTLTIQRTQQEDSAVYLCATEPGQTNNEQFFGPGTRLTVL.

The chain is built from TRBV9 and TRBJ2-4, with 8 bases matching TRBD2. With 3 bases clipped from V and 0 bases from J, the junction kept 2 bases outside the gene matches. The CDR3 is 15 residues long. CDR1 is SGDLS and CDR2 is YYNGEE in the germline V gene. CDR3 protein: CASSASGRAKNIQYF. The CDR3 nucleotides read TGTGCCAGCAGCGCAAGCGGGAGAGCCAAAAACATTCAGTACTTC. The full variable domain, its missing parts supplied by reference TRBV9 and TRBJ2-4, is DSGVTQTPKHLITATGQRVTLRCSPRSGDLSVYWYQQSLDQGLQFLIQYYNGEERAKGNILERFSAQQFPDLHSELNLSSLELGDSALYFCASSASGRAKNIQYFGAGTRLSVL.

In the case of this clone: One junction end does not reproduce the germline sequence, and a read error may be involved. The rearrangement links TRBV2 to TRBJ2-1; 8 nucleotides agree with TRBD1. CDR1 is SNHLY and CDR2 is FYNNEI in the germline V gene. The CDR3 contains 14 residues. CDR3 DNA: TGTGCCAGCAGTGAATCACCGGGACAGGATGAACAGTTCTTC. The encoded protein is CASSESPGQDEQFF.

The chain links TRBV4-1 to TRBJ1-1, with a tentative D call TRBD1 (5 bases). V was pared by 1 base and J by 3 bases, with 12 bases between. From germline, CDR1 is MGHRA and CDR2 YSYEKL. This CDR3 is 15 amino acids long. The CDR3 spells CASSQVPTVDTEAFF. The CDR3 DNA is TGCGCCAGCAGCCAAGTGCCGACAGTGGACACTGAAGCTTTCTTT.

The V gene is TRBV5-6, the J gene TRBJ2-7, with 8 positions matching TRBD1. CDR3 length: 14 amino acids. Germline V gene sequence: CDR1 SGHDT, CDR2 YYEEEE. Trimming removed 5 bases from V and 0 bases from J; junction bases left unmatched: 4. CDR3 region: CASRAGTGSYEQYF. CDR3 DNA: TGTGCCAGCAGGGCCGGGACAGGCTCCTACGAGCAGTACTTC.

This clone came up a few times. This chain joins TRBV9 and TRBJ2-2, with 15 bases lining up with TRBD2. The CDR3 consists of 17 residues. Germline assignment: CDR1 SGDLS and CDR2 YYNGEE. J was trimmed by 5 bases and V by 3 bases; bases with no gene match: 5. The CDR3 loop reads CASSDSGLAGGTGELFF. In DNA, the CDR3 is TGTGCCAGCAGCGATTCGGGACTAGCGGGGGGTACCGGGGAGCTGTTTTTT. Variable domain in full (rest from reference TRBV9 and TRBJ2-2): DSGVTQTPKHLITATGQRVTLRCSPRSGDLSVYWYQQSLDQGLQFLIQYYNGEERAKGNILERFSAQQFPDLHSELNLSSLELGDSALYFCASSDSGLAGGTGELFFGEGSRLTVL.

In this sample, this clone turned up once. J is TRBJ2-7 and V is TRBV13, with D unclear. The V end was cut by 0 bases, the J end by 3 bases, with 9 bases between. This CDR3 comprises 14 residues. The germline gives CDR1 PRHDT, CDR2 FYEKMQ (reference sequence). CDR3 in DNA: TGTGCCAGCAGCTTAGGCCCACGAATCTACGAGCAGTACTTC. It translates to CASSLGPRIYEQYF.

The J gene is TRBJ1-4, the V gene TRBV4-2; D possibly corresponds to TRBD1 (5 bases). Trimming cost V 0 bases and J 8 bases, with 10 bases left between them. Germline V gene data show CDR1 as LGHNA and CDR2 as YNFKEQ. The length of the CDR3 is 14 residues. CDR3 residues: CASSQDGATEKLFF. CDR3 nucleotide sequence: TGTGCCAGCAGCCAAGATGGGGCAACGGAAAAACTGTTTTTT.

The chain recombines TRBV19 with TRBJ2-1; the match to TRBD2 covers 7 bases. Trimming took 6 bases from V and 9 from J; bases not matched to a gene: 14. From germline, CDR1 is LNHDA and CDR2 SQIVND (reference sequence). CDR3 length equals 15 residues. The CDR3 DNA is TGTGCCAGTAGGCGTTTGGGCGGGAGCAGCGGTGAGCAGTTCTTC. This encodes CASRRLGGSSGEQFF.

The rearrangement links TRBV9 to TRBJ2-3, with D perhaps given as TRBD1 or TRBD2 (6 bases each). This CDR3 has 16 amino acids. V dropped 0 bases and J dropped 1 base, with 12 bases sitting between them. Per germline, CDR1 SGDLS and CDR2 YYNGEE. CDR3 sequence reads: CASSVEGGLGTDTQYF. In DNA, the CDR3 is TGTGCCAGCAGCGTAGAGGGGGGTTTGGGCACAGATACGCAGTATTTT.

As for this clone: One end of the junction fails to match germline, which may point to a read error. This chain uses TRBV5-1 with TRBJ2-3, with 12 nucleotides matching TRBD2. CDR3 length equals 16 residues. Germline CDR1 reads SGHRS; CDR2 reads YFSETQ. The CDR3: CASSYNLAGGADAQYF. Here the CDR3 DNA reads TGCGCCAGCAGCTACAACCTAGCGGGAGGGGCAGATGCGCAGTATTTT. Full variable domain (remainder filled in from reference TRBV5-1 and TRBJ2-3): KAGVTQTPRYLIKTRGQQVTLSCSPISGHRSVSWYQQTPGQGLQFLFEYFSETQRNKGNFPGRFSGRQFSNSRSEMNVSTLELGDSALYLCASSYNLAGGADAQYFGPGTRLTVL.

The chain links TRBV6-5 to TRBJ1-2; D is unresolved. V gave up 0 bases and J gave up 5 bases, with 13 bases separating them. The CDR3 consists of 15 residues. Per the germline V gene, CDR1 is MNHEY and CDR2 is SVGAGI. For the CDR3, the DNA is TGTGCCAGCAGTTACTCGACTGGAGCGGGGTATGGCTACACCTTC. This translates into CASSYSTGAGYGYTF.

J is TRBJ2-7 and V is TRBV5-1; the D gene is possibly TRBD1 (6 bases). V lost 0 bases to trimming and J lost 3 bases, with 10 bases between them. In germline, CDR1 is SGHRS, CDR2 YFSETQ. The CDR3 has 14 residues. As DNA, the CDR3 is TGCGCCAGCAGCTTGGACAGGGAAATCTACGAGCAGTACTTC. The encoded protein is CASSLDREIYEQYF. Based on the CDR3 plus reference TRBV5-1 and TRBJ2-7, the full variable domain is KAGVTQTPRYLIKTRGQQVTLSCSPISGHRSVSWYQQTPGQGLQFLFEYFSETQRNKGNFPGRFSGRQFSNSRSEMNVSTLELGDSALYLCASSLDREIYEQYFGPGTRLTVT.

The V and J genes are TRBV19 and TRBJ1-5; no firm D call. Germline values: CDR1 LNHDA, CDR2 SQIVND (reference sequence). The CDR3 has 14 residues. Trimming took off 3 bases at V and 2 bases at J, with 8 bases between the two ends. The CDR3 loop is CASSMSQGNQPQHF. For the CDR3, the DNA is TGTGCCAGTAGTATGTCCCAGGGCAATCAGCCCCAGCATTTT.

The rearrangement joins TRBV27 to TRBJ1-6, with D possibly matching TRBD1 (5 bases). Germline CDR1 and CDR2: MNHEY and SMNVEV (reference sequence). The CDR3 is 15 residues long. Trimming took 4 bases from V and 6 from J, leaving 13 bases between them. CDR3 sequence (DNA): TGTGCCAGCAGTTATCGTAGGGGAGGTAATTCACCCCTCCACTTT. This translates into CASSYRRGGNSPLHF.

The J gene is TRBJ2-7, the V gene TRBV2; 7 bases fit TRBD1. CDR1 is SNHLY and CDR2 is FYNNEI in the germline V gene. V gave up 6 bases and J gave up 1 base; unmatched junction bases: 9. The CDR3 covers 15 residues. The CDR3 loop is CASRAQGIQSYEQYF. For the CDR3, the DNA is TGTGCCAGCAGGGCACAGGGGATCCAATCCTACGAGCAGTACTTC.

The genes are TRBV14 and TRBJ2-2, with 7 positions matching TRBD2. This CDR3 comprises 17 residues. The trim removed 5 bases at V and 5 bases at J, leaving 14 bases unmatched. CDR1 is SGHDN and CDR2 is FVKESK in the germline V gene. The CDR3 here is CASSSLPLAVLTGELFF. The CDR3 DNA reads TGTGCCAGCAGCTCCCTCCCTCTAGCGGTACTAACCGGGGAGCTGTTTTTT.

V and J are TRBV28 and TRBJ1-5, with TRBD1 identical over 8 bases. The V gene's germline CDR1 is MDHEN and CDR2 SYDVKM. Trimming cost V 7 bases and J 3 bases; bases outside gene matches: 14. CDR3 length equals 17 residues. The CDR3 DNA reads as TGTGCCAGCAACCCCGCCGTCAGGGGGCTCCACAATCAGCCCCAGCATTTT. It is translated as CASNPAVRGLHNQPQHF. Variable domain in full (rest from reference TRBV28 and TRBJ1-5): DVKVTQSSRYLVKRTGEKVFLECVQDMDHENMFWYRQDPGLGLRLIYFSYDVKMKEKGDIPEGYSVSREKKERFSLILESASTNQTSMYLCASNPAVRGLHNQPQHFGDGTRLSIL.

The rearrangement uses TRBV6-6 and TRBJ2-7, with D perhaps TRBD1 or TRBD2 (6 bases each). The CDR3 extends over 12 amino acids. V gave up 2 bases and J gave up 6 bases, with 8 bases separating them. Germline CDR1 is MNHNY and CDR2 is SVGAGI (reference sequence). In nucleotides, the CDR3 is TGTGCCAGCAGTTACGGAGGGGGCGAGCAGTACTTC. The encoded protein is CASSYGGGEQYF.

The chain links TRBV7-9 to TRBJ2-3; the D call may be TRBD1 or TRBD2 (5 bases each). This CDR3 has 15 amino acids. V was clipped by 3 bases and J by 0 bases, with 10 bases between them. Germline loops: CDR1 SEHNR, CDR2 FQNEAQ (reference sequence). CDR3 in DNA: TGTGCCAGCAGCTTCATATGGGACAGCACAGATACGCAGTATTTT. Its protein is CASSFIWDSTDTQYF.

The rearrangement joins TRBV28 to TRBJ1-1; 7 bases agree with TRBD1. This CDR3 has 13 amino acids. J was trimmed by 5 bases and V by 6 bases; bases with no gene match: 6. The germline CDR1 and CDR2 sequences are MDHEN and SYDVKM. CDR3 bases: TGTGCCAGCAGACGATTGACAGGGACTGAAGCTTTCTTT. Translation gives CASRRLTGTEAFF.

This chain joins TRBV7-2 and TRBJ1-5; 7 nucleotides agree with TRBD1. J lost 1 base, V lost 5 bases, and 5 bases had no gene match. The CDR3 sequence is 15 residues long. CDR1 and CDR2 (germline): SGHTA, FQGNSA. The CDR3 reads CASSPGTASNQPQHF. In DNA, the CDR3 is TGTGCCAGCAGCCCTGGGACAGCCAGCAATCAGCCCCAGCATTTT.

CDR3 protein: CASSLNVHLRDLCQETQYF. In DNA, the CDR3 is TGTGCCAGCAGCTTAAATGTCCATCTCCGGGACCTATGCCAAGAGACCCAGTACTTC. The V and J genes are TRBV7-3 and TRBJ2-5; TRBD1 or TRBD2 may be the D gene (5 bases each). V was trimmed by 1 base and J by 1 base, leaving 22 bases between them. This CDR3 comprises 19 residues. Germline CDR1 is SGHTA and CDR2 is FQGTGA. Drawing the rest from reference TRBV7-3 and TRBJ2-5, the complete variable domain is GAGVSQTPSNKVTEKGKYVELRCDPISGHTALYWYRQSLGQGPEFLIYFQGTGAADDSGLPNDRFFAVRPEGSVSTLKIQRTERGDSAVYLCASSLNVHLRDLCQETQYFGPGTRLLVL.

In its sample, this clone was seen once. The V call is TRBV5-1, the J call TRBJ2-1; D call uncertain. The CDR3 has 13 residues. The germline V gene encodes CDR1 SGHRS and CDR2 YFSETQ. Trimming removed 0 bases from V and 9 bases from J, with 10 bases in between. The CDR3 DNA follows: TGCGCCAGCAGCTTGGGCCCCCTGGGTGAGCAGTTCTTC. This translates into CASSLGPLGEQFF.